Shown below are 28 T cell receptor beta chains from a single sample sequenced in a study of OX40 agonist ivuxolimab in advanced cancers. Profiled with immunoSEQ multiplex PCR; TCRdb holds only in-frame clones, not every one. The repertoire holds about 72,000 clones, over 80% seen once, with roughly 2.3% in the top ten. Sample: CD4+ or CD8+ T cells sorted from blood, taken in a trial of the OX40 agonist ivuxolimab. These receptors came from an adult with an advanced solid tumor such as melanoma, head and neck, liver or kidney cancer.

The chain employs TRBV28 and TRBJ2-2, with D possibly matching TRBD2 (6 bases). CDR1 is MDHEN and CDR2 is SYDVKM in the germline V gene. V was pared by 5 bases and J by 7 bases, with 17 bases between. The CDR3 extends over 15 amino acids. The CDR3 is CASSVLAATGGELFF. CDR3 nucleotide sequence: TGTGCCAGCAGTGTATTAGCGGCTACGGGCGGGGAGCTGTTTTTT.

On this clone: Compared with germline, one end of the junction differs, possibly owing to a read error. The chain recombines TRBV7-8 with TRBJ1-6; 9 bases fit TRBD1. The length of the CDR3 is 15 residues. Germline V CDR1 and CDR2: SGHVS, FQNEAQ. The CDR3 sequence: CASSQQGAYDSPLHF. In nucleotides, the CDR3 is TGTGCCAGCAGCCAACAGGGGGCCTATGATTCACCCCTCCACTTT. The entire variable domain, with the rest obtained from reference TRBV7-8 and TRBJ1-6, is as follows: GAGVSQSPRYKVAKRGQDVALRCDPISGHVSLFWYQQALGQGPEFLTYFQNEAQLDKSGLPSDRFFAERPEGSVSTLKIQRTQQEDSAVYLCASSQQGAYDSPLHFGNGTRLTVT.

The chain links TRBV10-1 to TRBJ2-1; tentative D call: TRBD2 (5 bases). The CDR3 extends over 18 amino acids. Between the trimmed V and J ends, which lost 0 bases and 0 bases, there was a span of 15 bases. Per the germline V gene, CDR1 is WNHNN and CDR2 is SYGVQD (reference sequence). The CDR3 region is CASSESNPQRSSYNEQFF. CDR3 nucleotide sequence: TGCGCCAGCAGTGAGTCGAATCCTCAGCGGAGCTCCTACAATGAGCAGTTCTTC.

The V and J genes are TRBV28 and TRBJ2-5; TRBD2 matches at 15 bases. Trimming cost V 6 bases and J 4 bases; bases outside gene matches: 6. Germline loops: CDR1 MDHEN, CDR2 SYDVKM. The CDR3 is made up of 16 amino acids. The DNA of the CDR3 is TGTGCCAGCAGGGGGACTAGCGGGAGGCCCGGAGAGACCCAGTACTTC. Its translation is CASRGTSGRPGETQYF.

The chain employs TRBV27 and TRBJ2-3, with unresolved D. Trimming left V 2 bases short and J 0 bases short, with 12 bases between. Germline V CDR1 and CDR2: MNHEY, SMNVEV (reference sequence). The CDR3 loop spans 16 amino acids. CDR3 region: CASSLTPERSTDTQYF. The CDR3 nucleotides are TGTGCCAGCAGTTTAACCCCAGAGAGAAGCACAGATACGCAGTATTTT.

The J gene is TRBJ1-1, the V gene TRBV27; TRBD1 is a possible D gene (5 bases). The V end lost 4 bases, the J end lost 0 bases, and 12 bases lay between the germline ends. The germline gives CDR1 MNHEY, CDR2 SMNVEV (reference sequence). The CDR3 length is 15 residues. CDR3 loop: CASSSGPLMNTEAFF. DNA of the CDR3: TGTGCCAGCAGTTCGGGACCGTTGATGAACACTGAAGCTTTCTTT.

The chain recombines TRBV19 with TRBJ2-7; D might be TRBD1 (6 bases). The germline V gene encodes CDR1 LNHDA and CDR2 SQIVND (reference sequence). The CDR3 extends over 16 amino acids. V was pared by 2 bases and J by 2 bases, with 16 bases between. This CDR3 is CASSISGQPRAYEQYF. In DNA form, the CDR3 reads TGTGCCAGTAGTATATCCGGACAGCCGCGCGCCTACGAGCAGTACTTC.

This clone was seen once. The chain links TRBV29-1 to TRBJ1-1; a weak D match, TRBD1 (5 bases). CDR3 length: 13 amino acids. The ends were cut back, 6 bases at V and 6 bases at J, with 17 bases in the middle. Germline V gene sequence: CDR1 SQVTM, CDR2 ANQGSEA. CDR3 sequence: CSVFRDGAAEAFF. The CDR3 DNA reads as TGCAGCGTCTTCCGGGACGGAGCTGCTGAAGCTTTCTTT.

The chain is built from TRBV4-3 and TRBJ2-2, with 7 bases lining up with TRBD1. The CDR3 spans 15 residues. V lost 4 bases to trimming and J lost 3 bases; unmatched junction nucleotides: 5. Germline V lookup: CDR1 LGHNA, CDR2 YSLEER. Here the CDR3 DNA reads TGCGCCAGCAGCCTAGGACAGGCCGACACCGGGGAGCTGTTTTTT. Its translation: CASSLGQADTGELFF.

This chain uses TRBV19 with TRBJ2-1, with 9 positions matching TRBD1. The CDR3 runs to 16 residues. Trimming took 6 bases from V and 6 from J; bases not matched to a gene: 12. Germline CDR1 LNHDA, CDR2 SQIVND (reference sequence). The CDR3 region is CASSPGGQGRPNEQFF. The CDR3 DNA is TGTGCCAGTAGCCCCGGGGGACAGGGTCGTCCCAATGAGCAGTTCTTC.

CDR3 in amino acids: CASSARTGASGNSYEQYF. As DNA, the CDR3 is TGTGCCAGCAGCGCCCGAACCGGGGCTAGCGGGAACTCCTACGAGCAGTACTTC. The genes are TRBV9 and TRBJ2-7; TRBD2 agrees at 9 bases. After removal of 3 bases from V and 0 bases from J, the junction contained 13 bases not matched to a gene. Germline CDR1 and CDR2: SGDLS and YYNGEE. The CDR3 has 18 residues.

The chain uses TRBV29-1 and TRBJ2-5, with unresolved D. The J call may be incorrect, as the DNA end agrees better with TRBJ2-7. CDR1 and CDR2 (germline): SQVTM, ANQGSEA. There are 11 residues in the CDR3. Here the CDR3 DNA reads TGCAGCGTTGAAACCTCTTACGAGCAGTACTTC. Encoded protein: CSVETSYEQYF.

The V gene is TRBV29-1, the J gene TRBJ1-4; no clear D. Germline assignment: CDR1 SQVTM and CDR2 ANQGSEA. V lost 1 base to trimming and J lost 3 bases, with 6 bases between them. The CDR3 is made up of 13 amino acids. The CDR3 nucleotides are TGCAGCGTTGAAGTAGCCTCTAATGAAAAACTGTTTTTT. Encoded protein: CSVEVASNEKLFF.

This rearrangement joins TRBV9 to TRBJ2-1; D possibly corresponds to TRBD2 (7 bases). Germline V CDR1 and CDR2: SGDLS, YYNGEE. The V end lost 4 bases, the J end lost 3 bases, and 17 bases lay between the germline ends. The CDR3 contains 16 residues. Here the CDR3 DNA reads TGTGCCAGCAGCACTTGGGGGGGGCCCGGCTACAATGAGCAGTTCTTC. It yields the protein CASSTWGGPGYNEQFF.

The CDR3 is CASSIGTGAQMKPQHF. As DNA, the CDR3 is TGTGCCAGTAGTATAGGGACAGGGGCCCAAATGAAGCCCCAGCATTTT. The rearrangement links TRBV19 to TRBJ1-5, with 9 positions matching TRBD1. Germline V CDR1 and CDR2: LNHDA, SQIVND (reference sequence). V dropped 1 base and J dropped 8; count of bases not matched to a gene: 9. There are 16 residues in the CDR3.

The V call is TRBV5-4, the J call TRBJ2-5, with D hard to call. CDR3 length: 13 residues. Between the trimmed V and J ends, which lost 4 bases and 5 bases, there was a span of 12 bases. Germline CDR1 and CDR2: SGHNT and YYREEE (reference sequence). The CDR3 DNA is TGTGCCAGCAGCACGCACGAGGCGGAGACCCAGTACTTC. Residues: CASSTHEAETQYF.

V is TRBV5-1 and J is TRBJ2-1; TRBD1 is a possible D gene (6 bases). The germline V gene has CDR1 SGHRS and CDR2 YFSETQ. This CDR3 region has 15 residues. The ends were cut back, 1 base at V and 5 bases at J, with 13 bases in the middle. The CDR3 region is CASSLFPGADNEQFF. The CDR3 nucleotides read TGCGCCAGCAGCTTGTTCCCAGGGGCCGACAATGAGCAGTTCTTC.

V usage is TRBV7-9 and J usage is TRBJ2-7; D remains unclear. This CDR3 is 14 amino acids long. Germline values: CDR1 SEHNR, CDR2 FQNEAQ (reference sequence). V lost 5 bases and J lost 3, with 14 bases in between. DNA of the CDR3: TGTGCCAGCAGCCCCACAGACGTAATCTACGAGCAGTACTTC. As protein: CASSPTDVIYEQYF.

The chain recombines TRBV7-6 with TRBJ2-3, with 7 nucleotides matching TRBD2. In germline, CDR1 is SGHVS, CDR2 FNYEAQ. V gave up 6 bases and J gave up 2 bases; unmatched junction bases: 8. This CDR3 has 15 residues. CDR3 sequence reads: CASRRTAGATDTQYF. Here the CDR3 DNA reads TGTGCCAGCAGGAGGACCGCGGGAGCCACAGATACGCAGTATTTT.

V is TRBV19 and J is TRBJ2-2; 10 nucleotides match TRBD1. This CDR3 is 15 amino acids long. Germline loops: CDR1 LNHDA, CDR2 SQIVND (reference sequence). Trimming at V came to 11 bases and at J to 4 bases, leaving 10 bases not matched to a gene. The CDR3 loop is CAAIDRGRGTGELFF. In nucleotides, the CDR3 is TGTGCCGCTATCGACAGGGGGCGAGGCACCGGGGAGCTGTTTTTT.

The V call is TRBV5-4, the J call TRBJ2-3, with TRBD1 identical over 10 bases. The CDR3 runs 16 residues. Trimming cost V 3 bases and J 1 base; bases outside gene matches: 5. Germline V gene sequence: CDR1 SGHNT, CDR2 YYREEE (reference sequence). The CDR3 reads CASSSGDRGGTDTQYF. CDR3 nucleotides: TGTGCCAGCAGCTCCGGGGACAGGGGTGGCACAGATACGCAGTATTTT.

CDR3 protein: CARMGQLNTEAFF. The CDR3 region has the DNA TGTGCCAGGATGGGACAGTTGAACACTGAAGCTTTCTTT. This chain links TRBV21-1 with TRBJ1-1; TRBD1, as called in the table, went unchecked against the DNA. TRBV21-1 is labeled a pseudogene. The length of the CDR3 is 13 residues.

This clone showed up just a few times. This chain connects TRBV2 to TRBJ2-7, with D possibly called TRBD1 or TRBD2 (6 bases each). This CDR3 spans 16 amino acids. With 4 bases removed from V and 5 bases from J, the gap between germline ends came to 21 bases. CDR1 is SNHLY, CDR2 FYNNEI, per germline. CDR3 bases: TGTGCCAGCAGTGGTAGGGGGGTATCAGTTTCTAACGAGCAGTACTTC. Protein: CASSGRGVSVSNEQYF. Together with reference TRBV2 and TRBJ2-7, the CDR3 gives the full variable domain: EPEVTQTPSHQVTQMGQEVILRCVPISNHLYFYWYRQILGQKVEFLVSFYNNEISEKSEIFDDQFSVERPDGSNFTLKIRSTKLEDSAMYFCASSGRGVSVSNEQYFGPGTRLTVT.

This chain uses TRBV7-7 with TRBJ2-1, with D perhaps matching TRBD1 (6 bases). Germline V lookup: CDR1 SSHAT, CDR2 FNYEAQ (reference sequence). Trimming cost V 0 bases and J 3 bases, with 9 bases left between them. The CDR3 spans 15 residues. The CDR3: CASSLATGFYNEQFF. DNA of the CDR3: TGTGCCAGCAGCTTAGCGACAGGTTTCTACAATGAGCAGTTCTTC.

The chain recombines TRBV2 with TRBJ1-4; 7 nucleotides align to TRBD1. This CDR3 has 14 amino acids. Germline V gives CDR1 SNHLY, CDR2 FYNNEI. The J segment lost 6 bases and the V segment lost 7 bases, leaving 8 bases of the junction unmatched. CDR3 nucleotides: TGTGCCAGCAAGACAGGGCGTGCAGATGAAAAACTGTTTTTT. It codes for CASKTGRADEKLFF.

V and J are TRBV7-2 and TRBJ2-3; D is tentatively TRBD1 or TRBD2 (5 bases each). The germline V gene encodes CDR1 SGHTA and CDR2 FQGNSA. This CDR3 spans 15 amino acids. V shed 1 base and J shed 6 bases, with 14 bases lying between them. CDR3 sequence reads: CASSLGGGSGDTQYF. CDR3 nucleotides: TGTGCCAGCAGCTTAGGGGGCGGGTCCGGGGATACGCAGTATTTT.

The chain recombines TRBV10-3 with TRBJ2-2; 7 bases are shared with TRBD1. With 2 bases clipped from V and 0 bases from J, the junction kept 3 bases outside the gene matches. Germline loops: CDR1 ENHRY, CDR2 SYGVKD. This CDR3 has 16 amino acids. This CDR3 is CAISEDRVANTGELFF. The DNA of the CDR3 is TGTGCCATCAGTGAGGACAGGGTCGCGAACACCGGGGAGCTGTTTTTT.

V and J are TRBV6-1 and TRBJ2-3, with D perhaps matching TRBD2 (6 bases). Trimming took off 5 bases at V and 1 base at J, with 13 bases between the two ends. This CDR3 has 15 residues. Germline V CDR1 and CDR2: MNHNS, SASEGT. The CDR3 DNA reads as TGTGCCAGCAGTACGGGGGTCGTGGGCACAGATACGCAGTATTTT. The encoded protein is CASSTGVVGTDTQYF.